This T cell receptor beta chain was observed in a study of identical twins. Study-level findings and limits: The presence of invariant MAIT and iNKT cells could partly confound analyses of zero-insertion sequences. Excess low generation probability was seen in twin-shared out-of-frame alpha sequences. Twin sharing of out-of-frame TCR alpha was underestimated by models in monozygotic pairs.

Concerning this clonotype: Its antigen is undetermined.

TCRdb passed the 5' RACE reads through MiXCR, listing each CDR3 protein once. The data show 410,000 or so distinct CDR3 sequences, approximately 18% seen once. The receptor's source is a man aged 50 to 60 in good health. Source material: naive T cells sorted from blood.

CDR3 coding DNA: TGTGCCAGTACCCGAGGGACTCATGGGACTGAAGCTTTCTTT. It yields the protein CASTRGTHGTEAFF. This chain links TRBV19 with TRBJ1-1, with D maybe TRBD1 (5 bases). Trimming removed 7 bases from V and 5 bases from J, with 17 bases in between. The CDR3 runs 14 residues. Germline V gives CDR1 LNHDA, CDR2 SQIVND (reference sequence).